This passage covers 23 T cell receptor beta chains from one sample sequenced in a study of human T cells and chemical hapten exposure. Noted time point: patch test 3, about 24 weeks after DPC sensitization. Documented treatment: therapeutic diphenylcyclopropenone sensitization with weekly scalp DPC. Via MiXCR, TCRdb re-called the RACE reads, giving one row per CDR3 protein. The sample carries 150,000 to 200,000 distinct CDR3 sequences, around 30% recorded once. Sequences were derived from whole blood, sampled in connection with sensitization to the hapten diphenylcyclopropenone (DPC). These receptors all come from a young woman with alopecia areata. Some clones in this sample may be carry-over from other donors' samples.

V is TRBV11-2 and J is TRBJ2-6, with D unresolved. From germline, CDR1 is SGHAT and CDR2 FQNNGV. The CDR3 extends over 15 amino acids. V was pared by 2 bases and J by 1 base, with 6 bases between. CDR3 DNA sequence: TGTGCCAGCAGCTTAATGAGGTCTGGGGCCAACGTCCTGACTTTC. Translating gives CASSLMRSGANVLTF.

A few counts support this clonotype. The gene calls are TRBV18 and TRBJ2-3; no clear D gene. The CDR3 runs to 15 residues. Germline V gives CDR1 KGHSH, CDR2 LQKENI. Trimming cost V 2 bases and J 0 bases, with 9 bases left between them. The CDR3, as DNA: TGTGCCAGCTCACCAGGAACCGCTAGCACAGATACGCAGTATTTT. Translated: CASSPGTASTDTQYF.

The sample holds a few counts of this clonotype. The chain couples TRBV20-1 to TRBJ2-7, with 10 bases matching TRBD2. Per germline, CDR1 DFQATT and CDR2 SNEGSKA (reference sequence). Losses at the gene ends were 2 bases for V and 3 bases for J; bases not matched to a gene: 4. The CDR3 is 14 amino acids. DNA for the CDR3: TGCAGTGCTAGAAGGCGGACTAGCGGCTACGAGCAGTACTTC. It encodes CSARRRTSGYEQYF.

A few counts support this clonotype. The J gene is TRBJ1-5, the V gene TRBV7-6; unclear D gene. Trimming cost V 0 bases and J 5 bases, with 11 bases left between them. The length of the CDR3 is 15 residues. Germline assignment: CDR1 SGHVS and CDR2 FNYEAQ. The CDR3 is CASSLAKGTHQPQHF. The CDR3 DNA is TGTGCCAGCAGCTTAGCTAAGGGTACGCATCAGCCCCAGCATTTT.

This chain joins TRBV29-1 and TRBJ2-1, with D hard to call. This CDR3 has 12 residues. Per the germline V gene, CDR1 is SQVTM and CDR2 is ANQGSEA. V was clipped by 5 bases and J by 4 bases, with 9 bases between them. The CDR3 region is CSVKLLYNEQFF. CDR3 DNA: TGCAGCGTTAAACTTTTATACAATGAGCAGTTCTTC.

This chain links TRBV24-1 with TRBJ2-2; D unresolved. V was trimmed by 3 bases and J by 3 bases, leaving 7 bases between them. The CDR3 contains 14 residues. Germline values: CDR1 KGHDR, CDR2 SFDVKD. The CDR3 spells CATSDGIHTGELFF. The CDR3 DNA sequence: TGTGCCACCAGTGATGGGATCCACACCGGGGAGCTGTTTTTT.

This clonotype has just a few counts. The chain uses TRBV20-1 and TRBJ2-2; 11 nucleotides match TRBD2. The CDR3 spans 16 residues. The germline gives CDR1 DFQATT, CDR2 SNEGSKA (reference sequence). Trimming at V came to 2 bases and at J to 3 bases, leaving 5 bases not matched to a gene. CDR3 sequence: CSARLLAGGDTGELFF. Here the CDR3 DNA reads TGCAGTGCTAGACTTTTAGCGGGAGGGGACACCGGGGAGCTGTTTTTT.

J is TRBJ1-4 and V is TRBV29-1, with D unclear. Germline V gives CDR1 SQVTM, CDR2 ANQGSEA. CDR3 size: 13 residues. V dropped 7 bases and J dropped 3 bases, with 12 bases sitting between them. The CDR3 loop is CSARAPANEKLFF. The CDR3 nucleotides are TGCAGCGCCCGGGCTCCCGCTAATGAAAAACTGTTTTTT.

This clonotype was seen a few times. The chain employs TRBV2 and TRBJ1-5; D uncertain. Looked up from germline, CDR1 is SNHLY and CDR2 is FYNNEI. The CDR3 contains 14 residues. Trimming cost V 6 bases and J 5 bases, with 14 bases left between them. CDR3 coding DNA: TGTGCCAGCAGAACCCACGGACCAGATCAGCCCCAGCATTTT. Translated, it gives CASRTHGPDQPQHF.

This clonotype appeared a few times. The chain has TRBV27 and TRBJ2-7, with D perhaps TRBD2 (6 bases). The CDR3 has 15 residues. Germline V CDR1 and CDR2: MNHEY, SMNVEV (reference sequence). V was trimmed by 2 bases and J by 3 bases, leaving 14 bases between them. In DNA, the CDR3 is TGTGCCAGCAGTTTAGGCGGGGCCCTGGGCTACGAGCAGTACTTC. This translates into CASSLGGALGYEQYF.

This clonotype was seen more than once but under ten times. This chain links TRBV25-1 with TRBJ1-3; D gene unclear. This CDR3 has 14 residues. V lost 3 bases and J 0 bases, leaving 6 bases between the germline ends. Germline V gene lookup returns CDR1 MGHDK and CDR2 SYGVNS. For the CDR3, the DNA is TGTGCCAGCAGTGAGGCCAACTCTGGAAACACCATATATTTT. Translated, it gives CASSEANSGNTIYF. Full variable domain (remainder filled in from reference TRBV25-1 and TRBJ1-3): EADIYQTPRYLVIGTGKKITLECSQTMGHDKMYWYQQDPGMELHLIHYSYGVNSTEKGDLSSESTVSRIRTEHFPLTLESARPSHTSQYLCASSEANSGNTIYFGEGSWLTVV.

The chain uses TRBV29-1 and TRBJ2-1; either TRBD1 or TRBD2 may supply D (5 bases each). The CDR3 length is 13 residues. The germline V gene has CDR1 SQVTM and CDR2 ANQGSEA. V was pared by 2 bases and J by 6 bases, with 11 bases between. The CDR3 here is CSVESPGTNEQFF. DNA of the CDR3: TGCAGCGTTGAAAGCCCTGGGACCAATGAGCAGTTCTTC.

In DNA, the CDR3 is TGTGCCAGCAGTCAACAGACGGATTACAATGAGCAGTTCTTC. This encodes CASSQQTDYNEQFF. The chain has TRBV6-2 or TRBV6-3 and TRBJ2-1, with D unresolved. This CDR3 spans 14 amino acids. CDR1 MNHEY and CDR2 SVGEGT come from the germline V gene. V was pared by 5 bases and J by 4 bases, with 12 bases between.

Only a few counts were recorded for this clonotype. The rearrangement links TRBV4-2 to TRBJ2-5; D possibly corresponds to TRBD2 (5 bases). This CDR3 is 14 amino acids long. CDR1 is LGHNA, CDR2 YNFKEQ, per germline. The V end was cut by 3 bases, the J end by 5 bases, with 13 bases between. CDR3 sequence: CASSQEQRGETQYF. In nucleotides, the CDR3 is TGTGCCAGCAGCCAGGAGCAGCGAGGGGAGACCCAGTACTTC.

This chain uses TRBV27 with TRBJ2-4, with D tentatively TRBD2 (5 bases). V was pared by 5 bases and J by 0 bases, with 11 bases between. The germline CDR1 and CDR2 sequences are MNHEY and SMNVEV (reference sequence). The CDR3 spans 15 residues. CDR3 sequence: CASSPGVIAKNIQYF. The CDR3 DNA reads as TGTGCCAGCAGTCCCGGGGTTATAGCCAAAAACATTCAGTACTTC.

CDR3 region: CASSIRQGAEVDTQYF. The CDR3 bases are TGTGCCAGCAGCATACGACAGGGGGCTGAAGTTGATACGCAGTATTTT. This chain connects TRBV9 to TRBJ2-3, with 10 bases matching TRBD1. J was trimmed by 6 bases and V by 4 bases; bases with no gene match: 11. This CDR3 spans 16 amino acids. Germline V CDR1 and CDR2: SGDLS, YYNGEE.

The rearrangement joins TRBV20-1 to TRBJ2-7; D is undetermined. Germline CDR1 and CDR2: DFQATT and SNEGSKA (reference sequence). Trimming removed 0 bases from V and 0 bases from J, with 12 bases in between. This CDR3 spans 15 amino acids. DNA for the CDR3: TGCAGTGCTAGAGATCGGTCAGGTAGCTCCTACGAGCAGTACTTC. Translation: CSARDRSGSSYEQYF.

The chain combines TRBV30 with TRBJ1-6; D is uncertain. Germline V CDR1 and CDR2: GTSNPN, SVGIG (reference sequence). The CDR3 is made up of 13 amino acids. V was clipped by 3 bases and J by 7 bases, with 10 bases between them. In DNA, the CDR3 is TGTGCCTGGAGGTCTGGGATGAATTCACCCCTCCACTTT. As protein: CAWRSGMNSPLHF.

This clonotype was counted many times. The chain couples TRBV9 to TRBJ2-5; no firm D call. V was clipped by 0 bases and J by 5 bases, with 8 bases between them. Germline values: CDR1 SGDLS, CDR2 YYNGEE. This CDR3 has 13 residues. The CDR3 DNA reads TGTGCCAGCAGCGTAGGGCTTATTGAGACCCAGTACTTC. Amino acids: CASSVGLIETQYF.

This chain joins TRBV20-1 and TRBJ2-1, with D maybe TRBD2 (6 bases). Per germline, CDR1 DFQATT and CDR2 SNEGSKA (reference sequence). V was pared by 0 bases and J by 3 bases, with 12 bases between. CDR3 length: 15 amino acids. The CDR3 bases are TGCAGTGCTAGAGATCCGGGACTTAACTACAATGAGCAGTTCTTC. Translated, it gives CSARDPGLNYNEQFF.

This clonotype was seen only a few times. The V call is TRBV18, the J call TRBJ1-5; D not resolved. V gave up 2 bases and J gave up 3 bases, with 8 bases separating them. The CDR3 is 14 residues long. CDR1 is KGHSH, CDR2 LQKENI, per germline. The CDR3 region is CASSPASNNQPQHF. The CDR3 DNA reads TGTGCCAGCTCACCAGCCAGCAACAATCAGCCCCAGCATTTT.

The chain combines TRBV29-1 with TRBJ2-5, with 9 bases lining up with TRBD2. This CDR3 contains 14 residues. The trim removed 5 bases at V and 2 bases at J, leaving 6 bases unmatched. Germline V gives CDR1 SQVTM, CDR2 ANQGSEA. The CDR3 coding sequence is TGCAGCGTTATTAGCGGGGGCGAACAAGAGACCCAGTACTTC. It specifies CSVISGGEQETQYF.

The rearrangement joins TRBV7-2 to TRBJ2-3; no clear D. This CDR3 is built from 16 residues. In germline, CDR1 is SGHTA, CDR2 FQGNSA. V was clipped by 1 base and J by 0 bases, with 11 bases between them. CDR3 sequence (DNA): TGTGCCAGCAGCTTAGATCTCTCGTCTAGCACAGATACGCAGTATTTT. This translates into CASSLDLSSSTDTQYF.